These T cell receptor beta chains were read from a single sample in a study of shared T cell receptors in the human thymus. The assay was immunoSEQ multiplex PCR, and TCRdb's table has in-frame clones only and misses some. In the table there are roughly 500,000 clones, 75% to 80% of which are singletons. These data were also reused for a study on human thymus T cells.

What was sequenced was thymocytes. These receptor sequences come from a boy under two years old with a congenital heart defect. Each CDR3 is given without its conserved first and last residue. Fields, in order: V gene, J gene, CDR3 protein.

v_gene: TRBV11-2; j_gene: TRBJ2-1; CDR3aa: ASSHPGLANNEQF
v_gene: TRBV7-9; j_gene: TRBJ2-7; CDR3aa: ASSLSGSGRGSYEQY
v_gene: TRBV6-6; j_gene: TRBJ2-5; CDR3aa: ASSLPPRAERETQY
v_gene: TRBV20-1; j_gene: TRBJ2-1; CDR3aa: SAAHYNEQF
v_gene: TRBV28; j_gene: TRBJ1-4; CDR3aa: ASSPPPHRSTNEKLF
v_gene: TRBV5-8; j_gene: TRBJ1-2; CDR3aa: ASILGGDYGYT
v_gene: TRBV7-2; j_gene: TRBJ1-3; CDR3aa: ASSLVSVSCSGNTIY
v_gene: TRBV25-1; j_gene: TRBJ2-7; CDR3aa: ASSGPGHRLYEQY
v_gene: TRBV4-3; j_gene: TRBJ1-1; CDR3aa: ASSQRQGCTEAF
v_gene: TRBV4-3; j_gene: TRBJ2-5; CDR3aa: ASSRRQGNQTQY
v_gene: TRBV7-2; j_gene: TRBJ2-5; CDR3aa: ASSLASGRPQGETQY
v_gene: TRBV30; j_gene: TRBJ2-7; CDR3aa: AWSSRAGGPKSYEQY
v_gene: TRBV5-6; j_gene: TRBJ1-5; CDR3aa: ASTTGPSNQPQH
v_gene: TRBV4-3; j_gene: TRBJ2-5; CDR3aa: ASSQGSTGAGETQY
v_gene: TRBV19; j_gene: TRBJ1-2; CDR3aa: APKGEFYGYT
v_gene: TRBV20-1; j_gene: TRBJ2-1; CDR3aa: SARGGRGF
v_gene: TRBV6-6; j_gene: TRBJ1-1; CDR3aa: ASSYGAVLNTEAF
v_gene: TRBV5-1; j_gene: TRBJ2-5; CDR3aa: ASSSAPGLAGGQETQY
v_gene: TRBV15; j_gene: TRBJ1-2; CDR3aa: ATSRQGHGYT
v_gene: TRBV27; j_gene: TRBJ1-3; CDR3aa: ASRQSPSGNTIY
v_gene: TRBV2; j_gene: TRBJ2-6; CDR3aa: ASRPGFRANVLT
v_gene: TRBV15; j_gene: TRBJ1-1; CDR3aa: ATSRTPEDTEAF
v_gene: TRBV28; j_gene: TRBJ1-5; CDR3aa: ASSSKLRYRGLSNQPQH
v_gene: TRBV19; j_gene: TRBJ1-5; CDR3aa: ASSISPGQGASLSNQPQH